These 32 T cell receptor beta chains were sequenced from one sample in a study of spatial heterogeneity in lung cancer. Whole-study findings and limits: Higher tumor mutation counts went along with higher counts of expanded intratumoral alpha and beta TCRs.

MiXCR was run by TCRdb on the 5' RACE reads, yielding one entry per CDR3 protein. The sample records more than 10,000 distinct CDR3 sequences, about 5% being singletons. As to time point: sample taken at primary tumor resection. These receptors have no known antigen. Sample: lung tumor tissue, taken at surgery. The receptors here all came from a male donor with early-stage non-small cell lung cancer.

This clonotype was detected many times. V gene TRBV6-5 combines with J gene TRBJ2-1, with 8 bases identical to TRBD2. From germline, CDR1 is MNHEY and CDR2 SVGAGI. V lost 6 bases and J lost 3; bases outside the gene matches: 7. The CDR3 extends over 15 amino acids. The CDR3 nucleotides read TGTGCCAGCAGCCGTAGCGGGACCCACTACAATGAGCAGTTCTTC. This sequence encodes CASSRSGTHYNEQFF.

Many counts were recorded for this clonotype. The chain uses TRBV6-2 or TRBV6-3 and TRBJ1-2; D uncertain. The germline gives CDR1 MNHEY, CDR2 SVGEGT. V was clipped by 3 bases and J by 5 bases, with 10 bases between them. There are 13 residues in the CDR3. The CDR3 loop is CASSYGHSYGYTF. As DNA, the CDR3 is TGTGCCAGCAGTTATGGCCATTCTTATGGCTACACCTTC.

This clonotype was detected many times. J is TRBJ2-7 and V is TRBV20-1; D unresolved. This CDR3 contains 14 residues. V was clipped by 7 bases and J by 1 base, with 17 bases between them. From germline, CDR1 is DFQATT and CDR2 SNEGSKA (reference sequence). CDR3 bases: TGCAGTGTTAGGCGACTTTCCGATTCCTACGAGCAGTACTTC. Translation: CSVRRLSDSYEQYF.

Many counts were recorded for this clonotype. The chain has TRBV5-1 and TRBJ1-4; TRBD1 matches at 7 bases. The CDR3 runs to 14 residues. V lost 0 bases and J lost 8; bases outside the gene matches: 4. Germline V CDR1 and CDR2: SGHRS, YFSETQ. This CDR3 reads CASSLGAGGEKLFF. DNA of the CDR3: TGCGCCAGCAGCTTGGGAGCAGGGGGGGAAAAACTGTTTTTT.

This clonotype was counted many times. The V call is TRBV20-1, the J call TRBJ1-2; TRBD1 is a possible D gene (5 bases). The V gene's germline CDR1 is DFQATT and CDR2 SNEGSKA (reference sequence). CDR3 length: 14 residues. Trimming shortened V by 6 bases and J by 7 bases, and 21 bases separated the two germline ends. Here the CDR3 reads CSAIRDGSGIGYTF. The CDR3 region has the DNA TGCAGTGCAATACGGGACGGCTCCGGTATTGGCTACACCTTC.

In its sample, this clonotype was seen many times. The chain carries TRBV20-1 and TRBJ2-1, with D unclear. V lost 0 bases and J lost 0, with 9 bases in between. This CDR3 spans 15 amino acids. Germline V gene sequence: CDR1 DFQATT, CDR2 SNEGSKA (reference sequence). The chain's CDR3 is CSARDAVSSYNEQFF. The CDR3 DNA is TGCAGTGCTAGAGACGCAGTCAGCTCCTACAATGAGCAGTTCTTC.

This clonotype was found many times. The V gene is TRBV9, the J gene TRBJ1-1; D is perhaps TRBD1 (5 bases). In germline, CDR1 is SGDLS, CDR2 YYNGEE. Trimming stripped 0 bases from V and 2 bases from J, with 8 bases between. This CDR3 spans 14 amino acids. CDR3 region: CASSVEGTNTEAFF. CDR3 bases: TGTGCCAGCAGCGTAGAAGGGACCAACACTGAAGCTTTCTTT.

This clonotype occurred many times. The rearrangement links TRBV5-5 to TRBJ2-7; D tentatively reads TRBD1 or TRBD2 (5 bases each). The V gene's germline CDR1 is SGHKS and CDR2 YYEKEE (reference sequence). The CDR3 extends over 14 amino acids. Trimming shortened V by 4 bases and J by 3 bases, and 14 bases separated the two germline ends. This CDR3 reads CASSPRDVGYEQYF. DNA for the CDR3: TGTGCCAGCAGCCCCCGGGACGTAGGCTACGAGCAGTACTTC.

This clonotype has a count of ten or more. V gene TRBV19 combines with J gene TRBJ2-5, with D possibly being TRBD2 (6 bases). Trimming left V 3 bases short and J 5 bases short, with 16 bases between. CDR1 and CDR2 (germline): LNHDA, SQIVND (reference sequence). The CDR3 totals 15 residues. CDR3 DNA: TGTGCCAGTAGTATCATTTGGGGGGTGGCGGAGACCCAGTACTTC. It translates to CASSIIWGVAETQYF.

This clonotype has at least ten counts. This chain connects TRBV20-1 to TRBJ1-6; D not certain. Germline V gives CDR1 DFQATT, CDR2 SNEGSKA (reference sequence). The CDR3 is 13 residues long. CDR3 DNA sequence: TGCAGCGCCTTCGAGGGAAATAATTCACCCCTCCACTTT. It encodes CSAFEGNNSPLHF.

This clonotype was recorded at least ten times. This chain connects TRBV4-1 to TRBJ2-7, with a possible D match to TRBD1 (6 bases). The V end lost 6 bases, the J end lost 3 bases, and 21 bases lay between the germline ends. Looked up from germline, CDR1 is MGHRA and CDR2 is YSYEKL. CDR3 size: 16 residues. CDR3 nucleotides: TGCGCCAGCAGGTTAGAGGGCCAGGGGATAATCTACGAGCAGTACGTC. Its translation is CASRLEGQGIIYEQYV.

Ten or more counts support this clonotype. The J gene is TRBJ2-1, the V gene TRBV18; D is perhaps TRBD2 (5 bases). V lost 3 bases, J lost 8 bases, and 11 bases lay in between. The germline V gene encodes CDR1 KGHSH and CDR2 LQKENI. This CDR3 region has 13 residues. CDR3 bases: TGTGCCAGCTCACCTAGCCCGAGGGATGAGCAGTTCTTC. It specifies CASSPSPRDEQFF.

This clonotype occurred many times. The chain recombines TRBV4-2 with TRBJ1-6, with D possibly matching TRBD1 (5 bases). Trimming took off 0 bases at V and 15 bases at J, with 12 bases between the two ends. The germline V gene has CDR1 LGHNA and CDR2 YNFKEQ. The CDR3 has 13 residues. The CDR3 region is CASSQEGVSNLHF. The CDR3 DNA sequence: TGTGCCAGCAGCCAAGAAGGGGTTTCAAACCTCCACTTT.

This clonotype was counted at least ten times. The chain uses TRBV7-2 and TRBJ2-5; D call uncertain. Germline values: CDR1 SGHTA, CDR2 FQGNSA. Trimming took 4 bases from V and 3 from J, leaving 3 bases between them. The CDR3 sequence is 11 residues long. The CDR3: CASSSKETQYF. CDR3 coding DNA: TGTGCCAGCAGCTCCAAAGAGACCCAGTACTTC.

In this sample, this clonotype turned up many times. At one boundary the junction diverges from the germline segment, which might be a read error. V gene TRBV12-3 or TRBV12-4 combines with J gene TRBJ2-2; D call uncertain. The CDR3 runs to 13 residues. The CDR3 DNA reads as TGTGCCAGCAGTTTTTCGAATACCGGGGAGCTGTTTTTT. This codes for CASSFSNTGELFF.

Many counts were recorded for this clonotype. The genes are TRBV20-1 and TRBJ2-5; D is perhaps TRBD1 or TRBD2 (6 bases each). The CDR3 has 11 residues. The V gene lost 6 bases and the J gene lost 5 bases, with 10 bases spanning the gap. Germline CDR1 DFQATT, CDR2 SNEGSKA (reference sequence). The CDR3 spells CSARGRETQYF. CDR3 coding DNA: TGCAGTGCGAGGGGGAGGGAGACCCAGTACTTC.

In its sample, this clonotype was seen a few times. The chain joins TRBV9 to TRBJ2-3, with no clear D. The length of the CDR3 is 14 residues. From germline, CDR1 is SGDLS and CDR2 YYNGEE. The V end was cut by 0 bases, the J end by 3 bases, with 8 bases between. As DNA, the CDR3 is TGTGCCAGCAGCGTAGTTGTGTCTACAGATACGCAGTATTTT. This sequence encodes CASSVVVSTDTQYF. The whole variable domain, remainder taken from reference TRBV9 and TRBJ2-3, is DSGVTQTPKHLITATGQRVTLRCSPRSGDLSVYWYQQSLDQGLQFLIQYYNGEERAKGNILERFSAQQFPDLHSELNLSSLELGDSALYFCASSVVVSTDTQYFGPGTRLTVL.

This clonotype was counted at least ten times. The gene calls are TRBV20-1 and TRBJ1-2; a possible D gene is TRBD1 (5 bases). CDR3 length: 14 residues. Trimming left V 3 bases short and J 0 bases short, with 11 bases between. Germline assignment: CDR1 DFQATT and CDR2 SNEGSKA (reference sequence). CDR3 amino acids: CSARQGTANYGYTF. CDR3 sequence (DNA): TGCAGTGCTAGGCAGGGAACCGCTAACTATGGCTACACCTTC.

This clonotype was seen a few times. The rearrangement joins TRBV28 to TRBJ2-3, with D perhaps TRBD2 (5 bases). The CDR3 length is 16 residues. The germline CDR1 and CDR2 sequences are MDHEN and SYDVKM. The germline V and J ends were trimmed by 4 bases and 2 bases, with 16 bases remaining between them. The CDR3 spells CASSYLDSKNTDTQYF. DNA of the CDR3: TGTGCCAGCAGTTACTTGGACTCCAAAAACACAGATACGCAGTATTTT.

This clonotype is medium-sized (0.01 to 0.1%). The CDR3 is CASSRGETQYF. The CDR3 DNA is TGTGCCAGCTCACGAGGGGAGACCCAGTACTTC. The J gene is TRBJ2-5, the V gene TRBV18, with D perhaps matching TRBD2 (5 bases). Germline V gene sequence: CDR1 KGHSH, CDR2 LQKENI. This CDR3 is built from 11 residues. The ends were cut back, 4 bases at V and 5 bases at J, with 5 bases in the middle.

This clonotype was seen many times. This chain uses TRBV29-1 with TRBJ1-2; 7 bases match TRBD1. V lost 3 bases to trimming and J lost 11 bases; unmatched junction nucleotides: 12. From germline, CDR1 is SQVTM and CDR2 ANQGSEA. The CDR3 spans 13 residues. DNA for the CDR3: TGCAGCGTTGATGGGCAAGGACAGGAGGGGTACACCTTC. Translating it yields CSVDGQGQEGYTF.

This clonotype has at least ten counts. The V call is TRBV6-5, the J call TRBJ1-4, with 8 positions matching TRBD1. The V segment lost 2 bases and the J segment 8 bases; nucleotides outside the gene matches: 10. The CDR3 consists of 16 residues. CDR1 MNHEY and CDR2 SVGAGI come from the germline V gene. The CDR3 spells CASSYRPQGAGEKLFF. CDR3 in DNA: TGTGCCAGCAGTTACCGCCCTCAGGGGGCCGGCGAAAAACTGTTTTTT.

This clonotype is medium-sized (0.01 to 0.1%) in the sample. V gene TRBV6-5 combines with J gene TRBJ1-5, with a tentative D call TRBD1 (5 bases). CDR1 and CDR2 (germline): MNHEY, SVGAGI. The CDR3 loop spans 15 amino acids. Trimming shortened V by 2 bases and J by 3 bases, and 11 bases separated the two germline ends. DNA of the CDR3: TGTGCCAGCAGTTACGGAGGGGAGAACAATCAGCCCCAGCATTTT. It translates to CASSYGGENNQPQHF.

This clonotype was found many times. The chain carries TRBV6-2 or TRBV6-3 and TRBJ2-7; D may be TRBD2 (6 bases). Germline CDR1 reads MNHEY; CDR2 reads SVGEGT. V was clipped by 5 bases and J by 3 bases, with 11 bases between them. The CDR3 has 13 residues. This CDR3 is CASSRTILYEQYV. The CDR3 DNA follows: TGTGCCAGCAGTAGGACTATTCTCTACGAGCAGTACGTC.

This clonotype came up many times. The rearrangement links TRBV7-9 to TRBJ1-5; 9 positions match TRBD1. Looked up from germline, CDR1 is SEHNR and CDR2 is FQNEAQ (reference sequence). Unmatched junction bases numbered 0, after V lost 1 base and J lost 2 bases. This CDR3 has 15 residues. DNA for the CDR3: TGTGCCAGCAGCTTAGGGGACAGGGGCAATCAGCCCCAGCATTTT. Translated, it gives CASSLGDRGNQPQHF.

The table lists this clonotype with many counts. The chain couples TRBV4-2 to TRBJ1-2; D is ambiguous. This CDR3 has 15 residues. The germline V gene has CDR1 LGHNA and CDR2 YNFKEQ. V gave up 0 bases and J gave up 4 bases, with 12 bases separating them. CDR3 amino acids: CASSQDPHVVYGYTF. CDR3 nucleotide sequence: TGTGCCAGCAGCCAAGATCCCCACGTCGTCTATGGCTACACCTTC.

This clonotype has at least ten counts. The V gene is TRBV6-2 or TRBV6-3, the J gene TRBJ1-5; D uncertain. CDR1 is MNHEY and CDR2 is SVGEGT in the germline V gene. Trimming removed 2 bases at V and 3 bases at J, with 8 bases between. There are 14 residues in the CDR3. Here the CDR3 DNA reads TGTGCCAGCAGTTACGTACAGCCCAATCAGCCCCAGCATTTT. It yields the protein CASSYVQPNQPQHF.

This clonotype was recorded many times. The genes are TRBV3-1 and TRBJ1-5; D is undetermined. Germline assignment: CDR1 LGHDT and CDR2 YNNKEL (reference sequence). With 4 bases removed from V and 4 bases from J, the gap between germline ends came to 11 bases. This CDR3 contains 14 residues. In nucleotides, the CDR3 is TGTGCCAGCAGCCCTCGTGGAGGGAATCAGCCCCAGCATTTT. Protein: CASSPRGGNQPQHF.

This clonotype was found many times. The chain combines TRBV7-9 with TRBJ1-4; a weak D match, TRBD1 (5 bases). V lost 4 bases to trimming and J lost 7 bases, with 16 bases between them. Per the germline V gene, CDR1 is SEHNR and CDR2 is FQNEAQ (reference sequence). This CDR3 is 15 amino acids long. CDR3 DNA sequence: TGTGCCAGCAGCTCCCTTGGGGGAGATGGTGAAAAACTGTTTTTT. It codes for CASSSLGGDGEKLFF.

The table lists this clonotype with a few counts. CDR3: CASSYRAGVAETQYF. CDR3 bases: TGTGCCAGCAGTTACCGAGCGGGAGTGGCGGAGACCCAGTACTTC. V and J are TRBV6-2 or TRBV6-3 and TRBJ2-5; 8 bases fit TRBD2. V lost 2 bases, J lost 5 bases, and 7 bases stayed unmatched. This CDR3 contains 15 residues. Germline V gene sequence: CDR1 MNHEY, CDR2 SVGEGT.

The table lists this clonotype with many counts. The chain couples TRBV28 to TRBJ2-1; 14 bases map to TRBD2. The CDR3 runs to 20 residues. Germline loops: CDR1 MDHEN, CDR2 SYDVKM. J lost 2 bases, V lost 4 bases, and 13 bases had no gene match. CDR3 in amino acids: CASSYPGLAGDKPTYNEQFF. Written as DNA, the CDR3 is TGTGCCAGCAGTTATCCGGGACTAGCGGGAGACAAACCAACCTACAATGAGCAGTTCTTC.

This clonotype occurred many times. The gene calls are TRBV20-1 and TRBJ1-1; D uncertain. V lost 3 bases and J 0 bases, leaving 8 bases between the germline ends. Germline V gives CDR1 DFQATT, CDR2 SNEGSKA (reference sequence). This CDR3 is built from 13 residues. CDR3 DNA: TGCAGTGCTAGCCCCCGCTTGAACACTGAAGCTTTCTTT. It specifies CSASPRLNTEAFF.